The present T cell receptor beta chain was sequenced within a study of shared clonotypes between healthy human individuals. The germline V gene encodes CDR1 SGHRS and CDR2 YFSETQ. V was shortened by 0 bases and J by 4 bases, with 8 bases between the two germline ends. The CDR3 covers 14 residues. About this clone itself: Antigen specificity is unknown.

Generated by immunoSEQ multiplex PCR, the TCRdb table keeps only in-frame clones and is missing some. This repertoire shows about 1.5 million clones, 95% to 99% found once; its top ten account for 0.4% to 0.45%. From CD4+ cells came CD45RA+ naive and CD45RA-negative memory subsets. General observations from the study: Researchers found naive subsets generally carried larger estimated richness than memory subsets. A limitation of the genetic and exposure-history diversity represented arose from few donors.

The chain couples TRBV5-1 to TRBJ1-5; D is unresolved. The sample was naive CD4+ T cells sorted from blood. Documented subset: CD45RA+ positively selected. This TCR derives from a young man in good health. CDR3 sequence reads: CASSLDVANQPQHF. The CDR3 coding sequence is TGCGCCAGCAGCTTGGATGTGGCAAATCAGCCCCAGCATTTT.